This entry describes one T cell receptor (beta chain). What it binds is not known. The J segment lost 6 bases and the V segment lost 4 bases, leaving 8 bases of the junction unmatched. The CDR3 extends over 15 amino acids. CDR1 LGHNA and CDR2 YNFKEQ come from the germline V gene. Profiling relied on immunoSEQ multiplex PCR, and the TCRdb table lists in-frame clones only, not all of them. The table shows under 200,000 clones, with about nine tenths occurring only once. The sample originates from a study of T cell responses to AZD1222 COVID-19 vaccine. Study-level background: Pooling of second doses given at about 4 or about 12 weeks was done. The study's findings and limits: Vaccination with two AZD1222 doses was followed by a rise in Spike-specific TCR breadth and depth. Most donors were white British and more were female, and clonal diversity was possibly underestimated. AZD1222 recipients seropositive at baseline numbered only five to seven.

The material sequenced was peripheral blood, taken on day 0 of AZD1222 vaccination. This TCR was recovered from an adult in good health. The rearrangement uses TRBV4-2 and TRBJ1-4; 7 nucleotides align to TRBD1. CDR3 amino acids: CASSPLDGQDEKLFF. CDR3 coding DNA: TGTGCCAGCAGCCCCTTGGATGGACAGGATGAAAAACTGTTTTTT.